This entry features one T cell receptor beta chain sequence. No antigen is known for it. The record has no base qualities; no much larger clone is one base away. Donors were healthy HIV-negative adults with no recently reported acute infections or vaccinations. Every donor was a Caucasian adult living in Nashville, Tennessee, USA. CD4+ T cells were enriched by magnetic negative selection; naive cells were then positively selected on CD45RA, and the negative fraction formed the memory subset. Blood was collected by leukapheresis, and PBMCs were isolated by Ficoll-Histopaque density gradient centrifugation and then cryopreserved in liquid nitrogen vapor phase. Analytical flow cytometry was used to check the purity and quantity of each magnetically sorted T cell population. Each sorted fraction had its genomic DNA isolated and then quantified by UV absorbance on a Nanodrop 2000c. TCR CDR3 regions were amplified from genomic DNA by multiplex PCR using the deep immunoSEQ assay. Genomic DNA extracted from each cell subset was distributed evenly over all wells of several immunoSEQ 96-well plates, and each plate served as one replicate. For sorted subsets, approximately 0.2 ug of genomic DNA, equivalent to around 30,000 T cell genomes, went into each replicate PCR. Purified libraries were measured with a Qubit 3.0 fluorometer, size-checked on a Bioanalyzer 2100, and measured again with the KAPA Library Quantification kit. Every immunoSEQ 96-well plate was sequenced on a separate single-read 150-cycle Illumina NextSeq 550 flow cell. In the paper's pipeline: The immunoSEQ output contained only junctional sequences without quality scores, so filtering could not match that applied to full-length reads. To assign V/J genes and CDR3, sequences were annotated using PyIR, a Python wrapper for IgBLAST v1.9, with IMGT germline references. Reads were filtered out if the reads had weak V/J assignments (E-value above 1e-6), no CDR3, stop codons, out-of-frame junctions, or ambiguous translated residues. V3J clonotypes were defined by identical inferred V gene, J gene, and CDR3 amino acid sequence. Percentage overlap between repertoires was computed as shared unique clonotypes divided by the size of the smaller repertoire. Three approaches were used to assess repertoire richness: RTK rarefaction, the Chao1 estimator, and Recon v2.1 estimates of unobserved clonotypes. OLGA was used to compute generation probabilities for all TCRbeta clonotypes that the gDNA method yielded from a handful of donors. In TCRdb, the immuneACCESS table is reduced to in-frame sequences with V and J assigned. These tables do not hold every clone; where another copy was compared, an unresolved V gene accounts for under half, and the others remain unexplained. V and J calls and clone size follow that table, whereas D and trimming were derived from the DNA. The sample profile shows roughly 2.5 million clones; over 85% of them were found once. The ten largest clones take up roughly 0.13% of the sample.

This sample was taken from a study of shared clonotypes between healthy human individuals (TCRdb year 2020). At the level of the whole study: A couple of women and a few men aged 18 to 49 years were included in the cohort. Per donor, three plates each were used for CD4 naive and CD4 memory, two for CD8 naive, and one for CD8 memory. Leukapheresis yielded between about 0.85 and 9.5 billion PBMCs per donor. Libraries were prepared and TCR repertoires were sequenced by different laboratories using diverse techniques, in order to increase sequencing depth and limit assay-specific biases. Blood TCR repertoires of a handful of healthy adults were deeply sequenced to estimate repertoire size and the extent of clonotype sharing between individuals. The paper's findings and limits, for the study overall: Sharing across several donors was observed for approximately 4.6% of naive CD4, over 3% of naive CD8, 2% to 2.5% of memory CD4, and about 0.4% of memory CD8 clonotypes. Pairwise subsampling indicated that sequencing depth was expected to affect the degree of clonotype sharing among donors. Only blood was sampled, and tissue TCR repertoires likely differ from those in blood. Even with the large sequencing depth, rarefaction of the sorted-subset datasets indicated that sequencing was incomplete. Larger estimated clonotype richness was generally found for naive subsets than for memory subsets. Higher generation probabilities were observed for clonotypes shared by all four sorted-subset donors than for non-shared clonotypes. The small number of donors limited the genetic and exposure-history diversity represented.

The sequenced sample was naive CD4+ T cells sorted from blood. This specimen's cell subset or site label, per the study, means: CD45RA+ positively selected. This sequence was found in a man younger than 30 in good health.

The DNA sequence is as follows: TGCGCCAGCAGCCCTCGACTAGCGGACTTAGGTGGGGCCAACGTCCTGACTTTC. It translates to CASSPRLADLGGANVLTF. In this chain, TRBV4-3 is recombined with TRBJ2-6; 9 central nucleotides agree with TRBD2. The CDR3 spans 18 residues, from the cysteine through the phenylalanine. Just the 54-base CDR3 DNA is kept, in frame starting at base 1. The germline V gene provides CDR1 LGHNA and CDR2 YSLEER. V trim: 4 bases; J trim: 3 bases; unmatched bases: 10.